These T cell receptor beta chains were read from a single sample in a study of control samples from healthy donors and cancer patients. Clones were sequenced by immunoSEQ multiplex PCR, and TCRdb holds only the in-frame ones, with some missing. The sample shows approximately 140,000 clones, roughly 93% of them seen only once. Sequencing used blood. These receptors originate from a young man in good health. The CDR3 runs from the conserved cysteine through the conserved F or W. The D gene is left open where the match is weak. Rows may omit the clone size; those that give it use once, few, many or a size class.

d_call: .; clone_size: .; j_call: TRBJ2-3; v_call: TRBV21-1; cdr3_nt: TGTGCCAGCAGCGTCCAACCGCTCGGGGGGCCATATAGCACAGATACGCAGTATTTT; cdr3_aa: CASSVQPLGGPYSTDTQYF
d_call: .; clone_size: .; j_call: TRBJ1-6; v_call: TRBV19; cdr3_nt: TGTGCCAGTTCACCCGGAGTAACCAATAATTCACCCCTCCACTTT; cdr3_aa: CASSPGVTNNSPLHF
d_call: .; clone_size: .; j_call: TRBJ2-2; v_call: TRBV29-1; cdr3_nt: TGCAGCGTCGTAAGGGGCTTATCTGGGGAGCTGTTTTTT; cdr3_aa: CSVVRGLSGELFF
d_call: .; clone_size: .; j_call: TRBJ2-1; v_call: TRBV5-1; cdr3_nt: TGCGCCAGCAGCTTGGAGACAGGATTTTACAATGAGCAGTTCTTC; cdr3_aa: CASSLETGFYNEQFF
d_call: .; clone_size: .; j_call: TRBJ2-5; v_call: TRBV13; cdr3_nt: TGTGCCAGCAGCCCTATCAGAGAAGAGACCCAGTACTTC; cdr3_aa: CASSPIREETQYF
d_call: .; clone_size: .; j_call: TRBJ1-5; v_call: TRBV7-8; cdr3_nt: TGTGCCAGCAGCTTGGGCGGAGGGAACCCCAATCAGCCCCAGCATTTT; cdr3_aa: CASSLGGGNPNQPQHF
d_call: .; clone_size: once; j_call: TRBJ1-2; v_call: TRBV7-9; cdr3_nt: TGTGCCAGCAGCTTAGACGGTGGCTATGGCTACACCTTC; cdr3_aa: CASSLDGGYGYTF
d_call: .; clone_size: .; j_call: TRBJ2-1; v_call: TRBV27; cdr3_nt: TGTGCCAGCAGTTTCGGTCTTCGGGCCGTACAGTTCTTC; cdr3_aa: CASSFGLRAVQFF
d_call: .; clone_size: .; j_call: TRBJ2-5; v_call: TRBV19; cdr3_nt: TGTGCCAGTAGTCCGGGACACCCCGGGGTGGGAGAGACCCAGTACTTC; cdr3_aa: CASSPGHPGVGETQYF
d_call: TRBD1; clone_size: .; j_call: TRBJ1-1; v_call: TRBV28; cdr3_nt: TGTGCCAGCAGTTTACTGCCGGGACAGGGGAACACTGAAGCTTTCTTT; cdr3_aa: CASSLLPGQGNTEAFF
d_call: .; clone_size: .; j_call: TRBJ1-1; v_call: TRBV9; cdr3_nt: TGTGCCAGCAGCGTCTCCCCAGGGTATACTGAAGCTTTCTTT; cdr3_aa: CASSVSPGYTEAFF
d_call: TRBD1; clone_size: .; j_call: TRBJ1-1; v_call: TRBV5-4; cdr3_nt: TGTGCCAGCACCCCGGACAGGGCTGACGGGACTGAAGCTTTCTTT; cdr3_aa: CASTPDRADGTEAFF
d_call: .; clone_size: .; j_call: TRBJ2-7; v_call: TRBV27; cdr3_nt: TGTGCCAGCAGTTATACCACAGGAGACAGTCCCTACGAGCAGTACTTC; cdr3_aa: CASSYTTGDSPYEQYF
d_call: .; clone_size: .; j_call: TRBJ2-7; v_call: TRBV19; cdr3_nt: TGTGCCAGTAGTGACGGTTCCTACGAGCAGTACTTC; cdr3_aa: CASSDGSYEQYF
d_call: .; clone_size: .; j_call: TRBJ2-7; v_call: TRBV7-9; cdr3_nt: TGTGCCAGCAGCATAACAGGGCCTGGCGAGCAGTACTTC; cdr3_aa: CASSITGPGEQYF
d_call: .; clone_size: .; j_call: TRBJ2-2; v_call: TRBV15; cdr3_nt: TGTGCCACCTATGCGAGCACCGGGGAGCTGTTTTTT; cdr3_aa: CATYASTGELFF
d_call: TRBD1; clone_size: .; j_call: TRBJ1-2; v_call: TRBV6-4; cdr3_nt: TGTGCCAGCAGGCCGACCGGGACAGGGAACGGCTACACCTTC; cdr3_aa: CASRPTGTGNGYTF
d_call: .; clone_size: .; j_call: TRBJ1-2; v_call: TRBV7-2; cdr3_nt: TGTGCCAGCAGCCCCCCTGAAGGCTACACCTTC; cdr3_aa: CASSPPEGYTF
d_call: TRBD1; clone_size: .; j_call: TRBJ2-2; v_call: TRBV5-6; cdr3_nt: TGTGCCAGCAGCCCTACAGGGGCCGGGGAGCTGTTTTTT; cdr3_aa: CASSPTGAGELFF
d_call: .; clone_size: .; j_call: TRBJ2-7; v_call: TRBV13; cdr3_nt: TGTGCCAGCAGCTCTGCTTCGAGCTCCTACGAGCAGTACTTC; cdr3_aa: CASSSASSSYEQYF
d_call: .; clone_size: many; j_call: TRBJ2-7; v_call: TRBV5-6; cdr3_nt: TGTGCCAGCAGCTTGGAAGGCAGGACCTCCTACGAGCAGTACTTC; cdr3_aa: CASSLEGRTSYEQYF
d_call: .; clone_size: .; j_call: TRBJ2-5; v_call: TRBV7-9; cdr3_nt: TGTGCCAGCAGCCCGAGACTCATGTTATATGGAGAGACCCAGTACTTC; cdr3_aa: CASSPRLMLYGETQYF
d_call: .; clone_size: many; j_call: TRBJ1-6; v_call: TRBV6-6; cdr3_nt: TGTGCCAGCAGTTACTCGGGCGGGGCCGGGTCACCCCTCCACTTT; cdr3_aa: CASSYSGGAGSPLHF
d_call: .; clone_size: .; j_call: TRBJ1-4; v_call: TRBV30; cdr3_nt: TGTGCCTGGAGCGAGGGGGCTAATGAAAAACTGTTTTTT; cdr3_aa: CAWSEGANEKLFF
d_call: TRBD2; clone_size: .; j_call: TRBJ2-7; v_call: TRBV14; cdr3_nt: TGTGCCAGCAGCCCGTGGGCTAGCGGGACGTACGAGCAGTACTTC; cdr3_aa: CASSPWASGTYEQYF
d_call: .; clone_size: .; j_call: TRBJ1-1; v_call: TRBV6-5; cdr3_nt: TGTGCCAGCAGACTGGGGGGGAGCACTGAAGCTTTCTTT; cdr3_aa: CASRLGGSTEAFF